Below are 10 T cell receptor beta chains sequenced from a single sample in a study of shared clonotypes between healthy human individuals. As defined, naive CD8 cells were CD45RO-negative and positively selected for CCR7, with terminally differentiated effector memory CD45RA+ cells excluded. Libraries were prepared by immunoSEQ multiplex PCR; TCRdb keeps only in-frame clonotypes and omits some of them. The sample has about 610,000 clones; roughly 96% are singletons. Sequenced sample: naive CD8+ T cells sorted from blood. All receptors come from a woman between 25 and 40 years old in good health.

Only one count was recorded for this clone. This sequence joins TRBV15 and TRBJ2-1; unclear D gene. The V end was cut by 3 bases, the J end by 5 bases, with 8 bases between. The germline V gene has CDR1 LNHNV and CDR2 YYDKDF (reference sequence). This CDR3 has 13 residues. In DNA, the CDR3 is TGTGCCACCAGCAGGGGCCCGGACAATGAGCAGTTCTTC. Its protein is CATSRGPDNEQFF.

The rearrangement uses TRBV9 and TRBJ2-2; maybe TRBD2 (5 bases). Germline V gene data show CDR1 as SGDLS and CDR2 as YYNGEE. This CDR3 is built from 16 residues. The ends were cut back, 0 bases at V and 8 bases at J, with 17 bases in the middle. The CDR3 DNA follows: TGTGCCAGCAGCGTAGCTTCCGGCGGGCACGTGGGGGAGCTGTTTTTT. Translation: CASSVASGGHVGELFF.

The chain links TRBV29-1 to TRBJ2-7; possible D gene TRBD1, 5 bases. The CDR3 has 17 residues. Trimming pared 0 bases from V and 6 bases from J, leaving 24 bases between. Germline loops: CDR1 SQVTM, CDR2 ANQGSEA. DNA of the CDR3: TGCAGCGTTGAAGATCCCCAATCGCAGGGCAGTTGGCGCGAGCAGTACTTC. Its translation is CSVEDPQSQGSWREQYF.

The chain uses TRBV28 and TRBJ2-7, with D uncertain. The CDR3 covers 13 residues. From germline, CDR1 is MDHEN and CDR2 SYDVKM. V lost 10 bases and J lost 9, with 22 bases in between. The DNA of the CDR3 is TGTGCCATCGAGGATAACCTGGGGAACGGGCAGTACTTC. This sequence encodes CAIEDNLGNGQYF.

The chain has TRBV18 and TRBJ2-7; 8 bases are shared with TRBD1. Germline V gives CDR1 KGHSH, CDR2 LQKENI. The trim removed 6 bases at V and 1 base at J, leaving 8 bases unmatched. The CDR3 loop spans 15 amino acids. The DNA of the CDR3 is TGTGCCAGCTCGCCCGACAGGGGACCTTCCTACGAGCAGTACTTC. Translated: CASSPDRGPSYEQYF.

This clone showed up just once. The chain recombines TRBV10-1 with TRBJ2-3; 11 bases agree with TRBD2. The ends lost 6 bases at V and 0 bases at J; junction bases unmatched: 2. The germline CDR1 and CDR2 sequences are WNHNN and SYGVQD (reference sequence). This CDR3 region has 15 residues. CDR3: CASSRTSGSTDTQYF. For the CDR3, the DNA is TGCGCCAGCAGCCGGACTAGCGGGAGCACAGATACGCAGTATTTT.

The CDR3 spells CASSTRQKQYF. CDR3 coding DNA: TGCGCCAGCAGTACGCGACAGAAGCAGTACTTC. The chain employs TRBV23-1 and TRBJ2-7; a weak D match, TRBD1 (5 bases). TRBV23-1 is reported as an ORF; its role is uncertain. V lost 5 bases and J 8 bases, leaving 10 bases between the germline ends. The CDR3 extends over 11 amino acids.

This chain uses TRBV5-6 with TRBJ2-7, with 15 bases fitting TRBD2. V gave up 4 bases and J gave up 2 bases; unmatched junction bases: 7. Per germline, CDR1 SGHDT and CDR2 YYEEEE. The CDR3 totals 17 residues. The CDR3 loop reads CASSDGTSGRYAYEQYF. CDR3 coding DNA: TGTGCCAGCAGCGATGGGACTAGCGGGAGGTATGCCTACGAGCAGTACTTC. The full variable domain, completed using reference TRBV5-6 and TRBJ2-7, is DAGVTQSPTHLIKTRGQQVTLRCSPKSGHDTVSWYQQALGQGPQFIFQYYEEEERQRGNFPDRFSGHQFPNYSSELNVNALLLGDSALYLCASSDGTSGRYAYEQYFGPGTRLTVT.

The CDR3 nucleotides are TGTGCCAGCAGCTTAGCGCGGACTAGCCACTACGAGCAGTACTTC. Translated: CASSLARTSHYEQYF. The J gene is TRBJ2-7, the V gene TRBV7-8, with 8 bases identical to TRBD2. The CDR3 has 15 amino acids. V shed 0 bases and J 3 bases; nucleotides not matched to a gene: 4. Germline V CDR1 and CDR2: SGHVS, FQNEAQ.

The V gene is TRBV12-5, the J gene TRBJ2-2; 10 positions match TRBD1. Germline CDR1 is LGHNT and CDR2 is FRNRAP. V gave up 6 bases and J gave up 4 bases; unmatched junction bases: 8. This CDR3 spans 16 amino acids. The CDR3 sequence is CASGPDRGLGTGELFF. The DNA of the CDR3 is TGTGCTAGTGGCCCCGACAGGGGGCTGGGCACCGGGGAGCTGTTTTTT.